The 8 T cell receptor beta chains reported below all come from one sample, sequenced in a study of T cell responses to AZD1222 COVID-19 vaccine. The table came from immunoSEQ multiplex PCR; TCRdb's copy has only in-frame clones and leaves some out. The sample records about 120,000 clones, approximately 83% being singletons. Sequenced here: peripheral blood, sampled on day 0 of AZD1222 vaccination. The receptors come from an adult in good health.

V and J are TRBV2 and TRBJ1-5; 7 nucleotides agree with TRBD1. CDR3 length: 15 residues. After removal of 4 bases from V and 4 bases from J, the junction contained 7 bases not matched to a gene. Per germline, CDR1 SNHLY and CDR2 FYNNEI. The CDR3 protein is CASSGRTGENQPQHF. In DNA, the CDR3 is TGTGCCAGCAGTGGACGGACAGGAGAGAATCAGCCCCAGCATTTT.

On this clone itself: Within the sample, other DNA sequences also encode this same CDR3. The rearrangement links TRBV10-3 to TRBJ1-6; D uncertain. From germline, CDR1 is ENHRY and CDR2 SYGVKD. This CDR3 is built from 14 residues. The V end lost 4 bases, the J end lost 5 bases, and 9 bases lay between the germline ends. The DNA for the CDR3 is TGTGCCATCAGTGCGATCGGGAATAATTCACCCCTCCACTTT. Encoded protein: CAISAIGNNSPLHF.

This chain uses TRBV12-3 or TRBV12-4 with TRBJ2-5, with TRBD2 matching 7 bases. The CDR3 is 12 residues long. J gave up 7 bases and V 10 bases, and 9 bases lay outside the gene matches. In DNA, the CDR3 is TGTGCCACACACGTGGGGGAGGGGACCCAGTACTTC. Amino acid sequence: CATHVGEGTQYF.

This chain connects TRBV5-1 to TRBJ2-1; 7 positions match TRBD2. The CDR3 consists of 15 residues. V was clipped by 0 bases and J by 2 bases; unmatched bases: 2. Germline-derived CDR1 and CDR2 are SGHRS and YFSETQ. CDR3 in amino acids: CASSLAAGAYNEQFF. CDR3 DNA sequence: TGCGCCAGCAGCTTGGCGGCGGGAGCCTACAATGAGCAGTTCTTC. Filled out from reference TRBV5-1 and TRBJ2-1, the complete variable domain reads KAGVTQTPRYLIKTRGQQVTLSCSPISGHRSVSWYQQTPGQGLQFLFEYFSETQRNKGNFPGRFSGRQFSNSRSEMNVSTLELGDSALYLCASSLAAGAYNEQFFGPGTRLTVL.

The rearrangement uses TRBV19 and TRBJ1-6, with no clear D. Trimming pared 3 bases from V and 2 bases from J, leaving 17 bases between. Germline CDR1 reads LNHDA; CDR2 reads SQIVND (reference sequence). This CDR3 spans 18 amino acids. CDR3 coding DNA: TGTGCCAGTAGTATTGGGGAGACCCGACGGACCTATAATTCACCCCTCCACTTT. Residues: CASSIGETRRTYNSPLHF.

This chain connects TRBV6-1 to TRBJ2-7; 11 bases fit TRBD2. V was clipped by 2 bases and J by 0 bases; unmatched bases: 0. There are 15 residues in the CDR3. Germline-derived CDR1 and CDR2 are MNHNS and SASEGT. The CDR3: CASSETSGGSYEQYF. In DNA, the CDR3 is TGTGCCAGCAGTGAAACTAGCGGGGGCTCCTACGAGCAGTACTTC.

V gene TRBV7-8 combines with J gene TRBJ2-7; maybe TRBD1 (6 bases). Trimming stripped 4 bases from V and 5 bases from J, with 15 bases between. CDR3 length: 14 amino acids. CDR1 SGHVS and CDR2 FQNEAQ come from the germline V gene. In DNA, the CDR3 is TGTGCCAGCAGCTCCCGGACAGCTAGAAACGAGCAGTACTTC. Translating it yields CASSSRTARNEQYF. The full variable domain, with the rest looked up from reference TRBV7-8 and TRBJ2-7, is GAGVSQSPRYKVAKRGQDVALRCDPISGHVSLFWYQQALGQGPEFLTYFQNEAQLDKSGLPSDRFFAERPEGSVSTLKIQRTQQEDSAVYLCASSSRTARNEQYFGPGTRLTVT.

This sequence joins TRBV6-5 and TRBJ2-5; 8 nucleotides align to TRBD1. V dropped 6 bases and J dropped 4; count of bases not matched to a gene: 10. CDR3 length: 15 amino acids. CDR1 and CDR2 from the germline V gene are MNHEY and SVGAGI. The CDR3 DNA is TGTGCCAGCAGAAACTCAGGGGGCAGGGGAGAGACCCAGTACTTC. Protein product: CASRNSGGRGETQYF.